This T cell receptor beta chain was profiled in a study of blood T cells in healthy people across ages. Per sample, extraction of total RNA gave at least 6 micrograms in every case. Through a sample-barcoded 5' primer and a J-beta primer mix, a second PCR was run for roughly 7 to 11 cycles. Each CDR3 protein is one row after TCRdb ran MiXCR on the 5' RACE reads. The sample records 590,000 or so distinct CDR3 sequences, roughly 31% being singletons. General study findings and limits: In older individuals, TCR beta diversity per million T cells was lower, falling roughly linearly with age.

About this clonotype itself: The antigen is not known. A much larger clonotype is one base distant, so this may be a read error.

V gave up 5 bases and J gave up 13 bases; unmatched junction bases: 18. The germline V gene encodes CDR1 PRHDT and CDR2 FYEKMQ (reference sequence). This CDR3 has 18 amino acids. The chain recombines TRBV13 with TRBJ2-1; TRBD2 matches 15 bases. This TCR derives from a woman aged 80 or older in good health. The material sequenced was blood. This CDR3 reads CASSGGLAGGRRQETQFF. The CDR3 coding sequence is TGTGCCAGCAGCGGGGGACTAGCGGGGGGAAGGAGGCAAGAGACCCAGTTCTTC.